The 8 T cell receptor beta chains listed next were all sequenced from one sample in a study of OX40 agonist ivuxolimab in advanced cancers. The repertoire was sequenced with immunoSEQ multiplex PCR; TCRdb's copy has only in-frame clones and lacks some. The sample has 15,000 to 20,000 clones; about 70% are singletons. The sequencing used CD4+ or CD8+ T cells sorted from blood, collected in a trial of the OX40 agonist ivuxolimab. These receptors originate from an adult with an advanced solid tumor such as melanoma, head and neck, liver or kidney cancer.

CDR3 sequence: CASSLVSGNEQFF. As DNA, the CDR3 is TGTGCCAGCAGCTTGGTTAGCGGGAATGAGCAGTTCTTC. The V and J genes are TRBV5-6 and TRBJ2-1, with 7 nucleotides matching TRBD2. The J segment lost 7 bases and the V segment lost 0 bases, leaving 1 base of the junction unmatched. This CDR3 region has 13 residues. In germline, CDR1 is SGHDT, CDR2 YYEEEE.

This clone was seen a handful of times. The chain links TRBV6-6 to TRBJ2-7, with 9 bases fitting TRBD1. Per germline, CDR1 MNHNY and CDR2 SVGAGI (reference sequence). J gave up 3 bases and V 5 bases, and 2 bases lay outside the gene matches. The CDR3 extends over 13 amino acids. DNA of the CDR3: TGTGCCAGCAGTCCGACAGGGGGCTACGAGCAGTACTTC. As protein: CASSPTGGYEQYF.

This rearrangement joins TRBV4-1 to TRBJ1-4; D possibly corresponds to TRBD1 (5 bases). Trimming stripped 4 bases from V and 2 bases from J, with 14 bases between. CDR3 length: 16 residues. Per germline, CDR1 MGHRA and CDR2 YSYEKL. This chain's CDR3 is CASSLLLGRTNEKLFF. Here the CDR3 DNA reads TGCGCCAGCAGCCTTTTGCTGGGGCGTACTAATGAAAAACTGTTTTTT.

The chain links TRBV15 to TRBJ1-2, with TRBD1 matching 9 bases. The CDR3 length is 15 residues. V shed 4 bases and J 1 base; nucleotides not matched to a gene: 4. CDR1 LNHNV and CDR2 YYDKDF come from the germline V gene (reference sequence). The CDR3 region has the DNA TGTGCCACCAGCAAAAACAGGGGGCATAACTATGGCTACACCTTC. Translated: CATSKNRGHNYGYTF.

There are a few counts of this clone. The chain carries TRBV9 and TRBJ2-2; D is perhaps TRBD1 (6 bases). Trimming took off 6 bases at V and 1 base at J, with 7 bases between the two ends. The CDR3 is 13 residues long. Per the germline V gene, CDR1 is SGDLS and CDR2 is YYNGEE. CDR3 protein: CASKDRNTGELFF. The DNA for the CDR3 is TGTGCCAGCAAGGACAGGAACACCGGGGAGCTGTTTTTT. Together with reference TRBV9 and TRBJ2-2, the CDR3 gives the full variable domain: DSGVTQTPKHLITATGQRVTLRCSPRSGDLSVYWYQQSLDQGLQFLIQYYNGEERAKGNILERFSAQQFPDLHSELNLSSLELGDSALYFCASKDRNTGELFFGEGSRLTVL.

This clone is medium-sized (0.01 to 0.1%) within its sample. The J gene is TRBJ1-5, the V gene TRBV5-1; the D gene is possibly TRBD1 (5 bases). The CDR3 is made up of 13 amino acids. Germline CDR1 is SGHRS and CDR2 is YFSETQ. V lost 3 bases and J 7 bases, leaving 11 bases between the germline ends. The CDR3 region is CASSWTPTQPQHF. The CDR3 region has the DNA TGCGCCAGCAGCTGGACACCTACGCAGCCCCAGCATTTT.

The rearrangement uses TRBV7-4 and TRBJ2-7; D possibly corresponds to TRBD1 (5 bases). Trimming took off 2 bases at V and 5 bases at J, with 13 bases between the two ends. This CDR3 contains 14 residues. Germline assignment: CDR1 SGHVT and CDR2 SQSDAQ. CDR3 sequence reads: CASSLPGRVNEQYF. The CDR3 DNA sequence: TGTGCCAGCAGCTTACCTGGCAGGGTAAACGAGCAGTACTTC.

The CDR3, as DNA: TGTGCCAGCAGCGTTGGGGACAGCACCTACAATGAGCAGTTCTTC. Its translation is CASSVGDSTYNEQFF. The chain links TRBV9 to TRBJ2-1, with 7 bases lining up with TRBD1. V gave up 2 bases and J gave up 2 bases; unmatched junction bases: 4. The CDR3 covers 15 residues. Germline CDR1 is SGDLS and CDR2 is YYNGEE.